This TCR beta chain emerged from a study of OX40 agonist ivuxolimab in advanced cancers. Study background: Intravenous ivuxolimab was administered to patients every 2 weeks at 0.01 to 10 mg/kg.

Whole-study results and caveats: Partial responders treated at 0.1-3.0 mg/kg exhibited clonal expansion among the lowest measured.

Sequenced by immunoSEQ multiplex PCR; TCRdb stores in-frame clones only, minus some. The profile shows around 95,000 clones, 93% of them singletons. V lost 6 bases, J lost 0 bases, and 15 bases lay in between. CDR1 and CDR2 from the germline V gene are MNHEY and SMNVEV (reference sequence). The length of the CDR3 is 17 residues. Notes on this clone: Its antigen remains unknown.

The material sequenced was CD4+ or CD8+ T cells sorted from blood, taken in a trial of the OX40 agonist ivuxolimab. The rearrangement joins TRBV27 to TRBJ2-6; tentatively, D is TRBD2 (5 bases). The source is an adult with an advanced solid tumor such as melanoma, head and neck, liver or kidney cancer. The CDR3 nucleotides read TGTGCCAGCAGGCCGGTCACGGGATTCTCTGGGGCCAACGTCCTGACTTTC. Protein: CASRPVTGFSGANVLTF.